A selection of T cell receptor beta chains follows, all from one sample in a study of T-cell memory formation after mild COVID-19. TCRdb reprocessed the 5' RACE reads via MiXCR and lists one record per CDR3 protein. The sample comprises tens of thousands of distinct CDR3 sequences, more than 20% of which are singletons, and roughly two fifths rests with the top ten. Sequencing input: PBMCs or a T cell subset sorted from them (not recorded which). The source is a man in his late teens or twenties who had mild COVID-19 (a few samples of this study predate the infection). Cell type and time point are not known. Each CDR3 is given with its conserved first and last residue. The D gene is left open where the match is weak. Expanded clones get a size class; other rows say once, few or many, or leave the size out.

>TRBD2|NA|TRBJ2-1|TRBV7-3
TGTGCCAGCAGCTGGGCGGGGGCCTACAATGAGCAGTTCTTC
CASSWAGAYNEQFF
>NA|NA|TRBJ2-2|TRBV15
TGTGCCACCAGCAAGCAGGCGAACACCGGGGAGCTGTTTTTT
CATSKQANTGELFF
>NA|few|TRBJ1-4|TRBV7-9
TGTGCCGCCCACGCGGGGGGAGATGAAAAACTGTTTTTT
CAAHAGGDEKLFF
>NA|few|TRBJ2-7|TRBV5-4
TGTGCCAGCAGCCTAGAGCGGGCCGATTACGAGCAGTACTTC
CASSLERADYEQYF
>NA|NA|TRBJ2-1|TRBV15
TGTGCCACCAGGGCGGGCCTTATATACAATGAGCAGTTCTTC
CATRAGLIYNEQFF
>TRBD1|NA|TRBJ1-1|TRBV12-3/TRBV12-4
TGTGCCAGCAGGCTGACAGGGTCGGGTCCGAAACGCGAGGCTTTCTTT
CASRLTGSGPKREAFF
>NA|NA|TRBJ2-7|TRBV5-1
TGCGCCAGCAGCTTTTTGGGACACAGCTCCTACGAGCAGTACTTC
CASSFLGHSSYEQYF
>NA|few|TRBJ2-3|TRBV10-1
TGCGCCAGCAGTGGGACGACTAGCACAGATACGCAGTATTTT
CASSGTTSTDTQYF
>NA|few|TRBJ1-6|TRBV6-1
TGTGCCAGCCGTGAGGACTCCTTGAGCTCCTATAATTCACCCCTCCACTTT
CASREDSLSSYNSPLHF
>NA|few|TRBJ2-1|TRBV27
TGTGCCAGCGGACCACAGTTCTTC
CASGPQFF
>NA|NA|TRBJ2-7|TRBV7-9
TGTGCCAGCAGCTTAGCGGGGGCCGAGCAGTACTTC
CASSLAGAEQYF
>NA|NA|TRBJ2-5|TRBV6-5
TGTGCCAGCCATTCTCGGCAGCGGGAGACCCAGTACTTC
CASHSRQRETQYF
>NA|few|TRBJ1-2|TRBV6-2/TRBV6-3
TGTGCCAGCAGTTACAGTCGAGGACCGAGTTCCTATGGCTACACCTTC
CASSYSRGPSSYGYTF
>NA|NA|TRBJ2-5|TRBV5-4
TGTGCCAGCAGCTTGGAGGTGGGATGGGCCCAGTACTTC
CASSLEVGWAQYF
>TRBD2|NA|TRBJ2-1|TRBV20-1
TGCAGTGCTAGAGATCTATCGAGCGGGGGCCACAATGAGCAGTTCTTC
CSARDLSSGGHNEQFF
>TRBD1|NA|TRBJ2-7|TRBV30
TGTGCCTGCGGGACAGGGAACGAGCAGTACTTC
CACGTGNEQYF
>NA|NA|TRBJ1-5|TRBV6-1
TGTGCCAGCAGAGAACAGCATTATAGCAATCAGCCCCAGCATTTT
CASREQHYSNQPQHF
>NA|few|TRBJ2-1|TRBV29-1
TGCAGCGTTGAATCTCCCATGACCGAGTCGGCTGAGCAGTTCTTC
CSVESPMTESAEQFF
>NA|NA|TRBJ1-1|TRBV7-9
TGTGCCAGCAGCTTAATTATTGGGGACGGCTACACTGAAGCTTTCTTT
CASSLIIGDGYTEAFF
>NA|NA|TRBJ2-1|TRBV11-1
TGTGCCAGCCGCGGACCCTACAATGAGCAGTTCTTC
CASRGPYNEQFF
>TRBD1|few|TRBJ2-5|TRBV6-5
TGTGCCAGCAGCACGCGGACAGGGGGGCGGGAGACCCAGTACTTC
CASSTRTGGRETQYF
>NA|few|TRBJ2-5|TRBV7-6
TGTGCCAGCAGCTTAAGAGCAGGGTCTGAGACCCAGTACTTC
CASSLRAGSETQYF
>NA|NA|TRBJ2-5|TRBV9
TGTGCCAGCAGCGTAGATGGGGTGCAAGAGACCCAGTACTTC
CASSVDGVQETQYF
>NA|NA|TRBJ2-3|TRBV21-1
TGTGCCAGCAGCAAAGGGGGGGATAGACGGCCCCGCACAGATACGCAGTATTTT
CASSKGGDRRPRTDTQYF
>TRBD1|NA|TRBJ2-7|TRBV4-1
TGCGCCAGCAGCCCGACCGGGACAGGATCGATCTACGAGCAGTACTTC
CASSPTGTGSIYEQYF
>NA|NA|TRBJ2-3|TRBV7-2
TGTGCCAGCAGCTCGAGGGCACCCACAGATACGCAGTATTTT
CASSSRAPTDTQYF
>NA|few|TRBJ1-2|TRBV11-1
TGTGCCAGCAGCTTAGCGGAAAGGACAGACGATGGCTACACCTTC
CASSLAERTDDGYTF
>NA|NA|TRBJ2-2|TRBV12-3/TRBV12-4
TGTGCCAGCAGTCCCCGGTGGACCGGGGAGCTGTTTTTT
CASSPRWTGELFF
>NA|few|TRBJ2-5|TRBV28
TGTGCCAGCAGTGCTGTGGGCCTGGGGTGGCAAGAGACCCAGTACTTC
CASSAVGLGWQETQYF
>NA|NA|TRBJ2-1|TRBV4-1
TGCGCCAGCAGCCAAGATCCAGGGACGAGTGAGCAGTTCTTC
CASSQDPGTSEQFF
>NA|few|TRBJ2-5|TRBV21-1
TGTGCCAGCAACCGGACCTCCGGGGGGACCCAGTACTTC
CASNRTSGGTQYF
>NA|NA|TRBJ1-1|TRBV29-1
TGCAGCGTTGTAGGTCTTTTCAACACTGAAGCTTTCTTT
CSVVGLFNTEAFF
>TRBD2|NA|TRBJ2-5|TRBV9
TGTGCCAGCAGCCCCCGAGGGCTAGCGGGAGTCCAAGAGACCCAGTACTTC
CASSPRGLAGVQETQYF
>TRBD1|few|TRBJ2-1|TRBV9
TGTGCCAGCAGCCCGCCCGGGACAGCCAATGAGCAGTTCTTC
CASSPPGTANEQFF
>TRBD1|few|TRBJ2-1|TRBV7-6
TGTGCCAGCAGTCCCCCCAGGACAGGGGAAAATGAGCAGTTCTTC
CASSPPRTGENEQFF
>NA|few|TRBJ2-7|TRBV5-6
TGTGCCAGCAGCTCCGGGAACACTCGTTACGAGCAGTACTTC
CASSSGNTRYEQYF
>TRBD1|NA|TRBJ1-2|TRBV12-3/TRBV12-4
TGTGCCAGCAGTACAGGGGGCTCGAGCTACACCTTC
CASSTGGSSYTF
>NA|NA|TRBJ2-3|TRBV7-9
TGTGCCAGCAGCTTAAGTAGAGCAGATACGCAGTATTTT
CASSLSRADTQYF
>NA|few|TRBJ1-6|TRBV4-3
TGCGCCAGCAGCCAAGATGAGGGGGGCTATTCACCCCTCCACTTT
CASSQDEGGYSPLHF
>NA|few|TRBJ2-7|TRBV29-1
TGCAGCGTTGACCAGGGGTCCTACGAGCAGTACTTC
CSVDQGSYEQYF
>NA|NA|TRBJ1-5|TRBV5-6
TGTGCCAGCAGTACCAGGGTGCGGAATCAGCCCCAGCATTTT
CASSTRVRNQPQHF
>NA|NA|TRBJ1-1|TRBV7-8
TGTGCCAGCAGCCCCCGCCGGGACCCGAACACTGAAGCTTTCTTT
CASSPRRDPNTEAFF
>NA|few|TRBJ2-1|TRBV7-8
TGTGCCAGCAGCTTTCCAGGTTACAATGAGCAGTTCTTC
CASSFPGYNEQFF
>NA|few|TRBJ1-1|TRBV12-3/TRBV12-4
TGTGCCAGTCTGGGAGGGACTGAAGCTTTCTTT
CASLGGTEAFF
>TRBD2|NA|TRBJ2-1|TRBV12-3/TRBV12-4
TGTGCCAGCAGTAGTAGCGGGGGGGTCGATGAGCAGTTCTTC
CASSSSGGVDEQFF
>NA|few|TRBJ2-3|TRBV20-1
TGCAGTGCTAGAGTCCGCACAGATACGCAGTATTTT
CSARVRTDTQYF
>TRBD2|few|TRBJ2-3|TRBV7-3
TGTGCCAGCAGCCGGTTCCCTACTAGCGGGGGCACAGATACGCAGTATTTT
CASSRFPTSGGTDTQYF
>NA|many|TRBJ2-3|TRBV6-1
TGTGCCACCGCTATCCGGGACTCCTGGGCCACAGATACGCAGTATTTT
CATAIRDSWATDTQYF
>NA|few|TRBJ1-1|TRBV5-1
TGCGCCAGCAGCTTGGGGGCAGTTTTGAACACTGAAGCTTTCTTT
CASSLGAVLNTEAFF
>TRBD2|NA|TRBJ2-1|TRBV11-1
TGTGCCAGCAGCTTTACTAGCGGGGGGGCCGCCCGAATGGATGAGCAGTTCTTC
CASSFTSGGAARMDEQFF
>TRBD1|few|TRBJ1-2|TRBV7-9
TGTGCCAGCAGTCCCGGGACAGCCTATGGCTACACCTTC
CASSPGTAYGYTF
>NA|many|TRBJ2-1|TRBV9
TGTGCCAGCACCCCAGGCGGGCGATACAATGAGCAGTTCTTC
CASTPGGRYNEQFF
>NA|NA|TRBJ2-1|TRBV7-9
TGTGCCAGCAGCTTAGTTCAAGCCGGGGTCTTC
CASSLVQAGVF
>NA|few|TRBJ1-6|TRBV7-9
TGTGCCAGCAGCCTGGGACGAGTCAATTCACCCCTCCACTTT
CASSLGRVNSPLHF
>TRBD2|few|TRBJ2-1|TRBV10-3
TGTGCCATCAGTGTCTCGCGGGGGGGCCGGGATGAGCAGTTCTTC
CAISVSRGGRDEQFF
>TRBD1|few|TRBJ1-1|TRBV7-6
TGTGCCAGCAGGCCGGGACAGGGGGCGTTGGCGACTGAAGCTTTCTTT
CASRPGQGALATEAFF
>NA|few|TRBJ2-3|TRBV7-9
TGTGCCAGCAGCTTAGTAGGTAAAACCACAGATACGCAGTATTTT
CASSLVGKTTDTQYF